What follows describes a single T cell receptor (beta chain). The antigen is undetermined. Germline lookup yields CDR1 SEHNR and CDR2 FQNEAQ (reference sequence). The CDR3 has 16 residues. UMI-labeled TRB cDNA libraries were prepared by 5' RACE. TCRdb re-called the 5' RACE reads; one entry per CDR3 protein, DNA not given. The sample table sets out over 95,000 distinct CDR3 sequences. This record comes from a study of CXCR3-negative and CXCR3-positive naive CD8 T cells. Broader study findings: Researchers report that CXCR3-positive naive cells carry more hydrophobic TRB CDR3s than CXCR3-negative naive cells.

The chain recombines TRBV7-9 with TRBJ1-6. The sample taken for sequencing was naive CXCR3+ CD8+ T cells from blood. Noted subset: CD45RO-CCR7+CD27+CD95- naive CD8+ T cells expressing CXCR3 (TNR3+). The origin of this receptor is a human donor in good health. Some clones in this sample may be carry-over from other donors' samples. The CDR3: CASSPVGIKDNSPLHF.